This T cell receptor (beta chain) comes out of a study of neoadjuvant anti-PD-1 for oral cavity cancer. At the level of the study: Patients mostly received three to four biweekly nivolumab doses at 3 mg/kg before surgery.

Study observations and caveats: Only three patients per response group were TCR-analyzed; validation needed.

This clone occurred once. The antigen is unknown. Method: immunoSEQ multiplex PCR; TCRdb's copy keeps in-frame clones and lacks some. The table includes 63,000 or so clones, 70% to 90% detected once. Germline CDR1 reads GTSNPN; CDR2 reads SVGIG (reference sequence). This CDR3 contains 13 residues. The junction had 2 bases not matched to a gene; V was cut back by 2 bases and J by 4 bases. Time point here: after neoadjuvant nivolumab, at surgical resection. Patients were newly diagnosed with stage II-IVA oral cavity squamous cell carcinoma without prior systemic or radiation treatment. Patients had HPV-negative, locally advanced oral cavity squamous cell carcinoma.

The source of this sequence is a person aged 40 to 85 with oral cavity squamous cell carcinoma. The material sequenced was PBMCs, taken after nivolumab (anti-PD-1) treatment. This chain joins TRBV30 and TRBJ2-3; the match to TRBD2 covers 8 bases. The CDR3: CAWSSGGPDTQYF. DNA for the CDR3: TGTGCCTGGAGTAGCGGGGGCCCAGATACGCAGTATTTT.